The 27 T cell receptor beta chains below were found in one sample sequenced in a study of molecular identifiers for immune sequencing clone quantification. TCRdb recomputed calls from the PCR reads with MiXCR, one row per CDR3 protein. The data show about 630,000 distinct CDR3 sequences, approximately 24% seen once. Sequencing was performed on naive CD8+ T cells from blood, with Jurkat cell RNA spiked in. Specified subset: FACS-sorted CD8+CD4-CCR7+CD45RA+ naive T cells. These receptor sequences come from a human donor in good health. Some libraries in this study had Jurkat cell RNA spiked in.

Comment on this clonotype: With a much larger clone just one base away, this may be a read error. This chain links TRBV5-1 with TRBJ1-1; D ambiguous. From germline, CDR1 is SGHRS and CDR2 YFSETQ. The CDR3 contains 15 residues. The CDR3 loop is CASSLASMPNTKAFF. The CDR3 region has the DNA TGCGCCAGCAGCTTGGCAAGTATGCCGAACACTAAAGCTTTCTTT.

This clonotype was picked up many times. V and J are TRBV6-6 and TRBJ1-5; no reliable D call. Germline CDR1 reads MNHNY; CDR2 reads SVGAGI (reference sequence). The CDR3 runs to 13 residues. V shed 6 bases and J shed 0 bases, with 6 bases lying between them. The CDR3 nucleotides read TGTGCCAGCAGCCGTTATAGCAATCAGCCCCAGCATTTT. Translated: CASSRYSNQPQHF.

This clonotype was observed at least ten times. The rearrangement uses TRBV12-3 or TRBV12-4 and TRBJ2-7; TRBD2 agrees at 9 bases. This CDR3 is 17 amino acids long. Losses at the gene ends were 2 bases for V and 4 bases for J; bases not matched to a gene: 12. CDR3 sequence (DNA): TGTGCCAGCAGTTTAAGGATAATAGCGGGGGTGGAGTACGAGCAGTACTTC. Its protein product is CASSLRIIAGVEYEQYF.

CDR3 nucleotide sequence: TGTGCCAGCAGTTACGGCTCACCGGGGCTAATCTCTGGAAACACCATATATTTT. Amino acid sequence: CASSYGSPGLISGNTIYF. The J gene is TRBJ1-3, the V gene TRBV6-6; perhaps TRBD1 as D (5 bases). The ends were cut back, 2 bases at V and 0 bases at J, with 17 bases in the middle. The CDR3 contains 18 residues. CDR1 and CDR2 (germline): MNHNY, SVGAGI (reference sequence).

With respect to this clonotype: This may stem from a read error, because a much larger clone lies one nucleotide away. The missing conserved phenylalanine or tryptophan at the end of this CDR3 makes a read error likely. The chain is built from TRBV2 and TRBJ2-3, with D tentatively TRBD2 (5 bases). V dropped 3 bases and J dropped 6 bases, with 7 bases sitting between them. The CDR3 covers 12 residues. Germline V gives CDR1 SNHLY, CDR2 FYNNEI. The CDR3 DNA reads as TGTGCCAGCAGTGAGGAGGATGATACGCAGTATTCT. The encoded protein is CASSEEDDTQYS.

The V call is TRBV2, the J call TRBJ2-3; D could derive from TRBD1 or TRBD2 (5 bases each). Germline V gene lookup returns CDR1 SNHLY and CDR2 FYNNEI. V lost 4 bases to trimming and J lost 8 bases, with 10 bases between them. The CDR3 consists of 12 residues. This CDR3 reads CASSGGERTQYF. The CDR3 coding sequence is TGTGCCAGCAGTGGAGGGGAGCGTACGCAGTATTTT.

The V and J genes are TRBV7-8 and TRBJ2-7; D could derive from TRBD1 or TRBD2 (5 bases each). Trimming removed 1 base from V and 2 bases from J, with 15 bases in between. Germline V gene data show CDR1 as SGHVS and CDR2 as FQNEAQ. This CDR3 spans 16 amino acids. The CDR3 is CASSLGYGTGPYEQYF. DNA of the CDR3: TGTGCCAGCAGCTTAGGGTACGGGACGGGCCCCTACGAGCAGTACTTC.

The V and J genes are TRBV6-2 or TRBV6-3 and TRBJ2-3; the match to TRBD2 covers 8 bases. The CDR3 totals 18 residues. Germline assignment: CDR1 MNHEY and CDR2 SVGEGT. Trimming took 2 bases from V and 1 from J; bases not matched to a gene: 11. This CDR3 reads CASSYVSGGISRTDTQYF. DNA of the CDR3: TGTGCCAGCAGTTACGTTTCGGGGGGGATTTCTCGCACAGATACGCAGTATTTT.

This clonotype has only a few counts. This sequence joins TRBV30 and TRBJ2-5; D not certain. Germline CDR1 reads GTSNPN; CDR2 reads SVGIG (reference sequence). The CDR3 has 13 residues. Trimming cost V 3 bases and J 0 bases, with 8 bases left between them. CDR3 residues: CAWSTAYQETQYF. CDR3 nucleotides: TGTGCCTGGAGCACAGCGTACCAAGAGACCCAGTACTTC.

As to this clonotype: A read error is possible here, since a much larger clone lies one base away. The rearrangement uses TRBV20-1 and TRBJ1-1; 7 bases are shared with TRBD1. This CDR3 has 14 residues. CDR1 DFQATT and CDR2 SNEGSKA come from the germline V gene (reference sequence). Trimming removed 0 bases from V and 4 bases from J; junction bases left unmatched: 5. The CDR3 spells CSARDRGWSTEAFF. In DNA form, the CDR3 reads TGCAGTGCTAGAGACAGGGGGTGGAGCACTGAAGCTTTCTTT.

The rearrangement links TRBV9 to TRBJ2-1; D may match TRBD1 or TRBD2 (5 bases each). Germline CDR1 SGDLS, CDR2 YYNGEE. The CDR3 consists of 16 residues. V gave up 1 base and J gave up 2 bases, with 13 bases separating them. For the CDR3, the DNA is TGTGCCAGCAGCGTATTGGGGGACGGAGCCTACAATGAGCAGTTCTTC. Translating it yields CASSVLGDGAYNEQFF. Full variable domain (remainder filled in from reference TRBV9 and TRBJ2-1): DSGVTQTPKHLITATGQRVTLRCSPRSGDLSVYWYQQSLDQGLQFLIQYYNGEERAKGNILERFSAQQFPDLHSELNLSSLELGDSALYFCASSVLGDGAYNEQFFGPGTRLTVL.

This clonotype occurred a few times. The gene calls are TRBV11-2 and TRBJ2-7; TRBD1 aligns across 7 bases. V was clipped by 8 bases and J by 1 base; unmatched bases: 8. Germline V gene sequence: CDR1 SGHAT, CDR2 FQNNGV. The CDR3 spans 14 residues. The CDR3 loop reads CASGQELQSYEQYF. The CDR3, as DNA: TGTGCCAGCGGACAGGAACTTCAGTCCTACGAGCAGTACTTC.

To note about this clonotype: This could be a read error, since a much larger clone is one nucleotide away. The genes are TRBV5-4 and TRBJ2-6; a weak D match, TRBD2 (5 bases). The CDR3 is 16 amino acids. Germline CDR1 SGHNT, CDR2 YYREEE (reference sequence). The CDR3 loop reads CASSLDGNSGVNVLTF. The CDR3 DNA reads TGTGCCAGCAGCTTGGACGGGAACTCTGGGGTCAACGTCCTGACTTTC.

The rearrangement uses TRBV20-1 and TRBJ1-5; D ambiguous. V was shortened by 0 bases and J by 4 bases, with 13 bases between the two germline ends. The CDR3 is 15 residues long. Germline assignment: CDR1 DFQATT and CDR2 SNEGSKA (reference sequence). The CDR3 sequence is CSARDFQRGNQPQHF. In DNA form, the CDR3 reads TGCAGTGCTAGAGATTTTCAGAGAGGAAATCAGCCCCAGCATTTT.

In its sample, this clonotype was seen many times. J is TRBJ1-2 and V is TRBV6-6; D perhaps matches TRBD1 (5 bases). The V end was cut by 2 bases, the J end by 0 bases, with 7 bases between. Germline V CDR1 and CDR2: MNHNY, SVGAGI (reference sequence). The CDR3 contains 14 residues. The CDR3 DNA sequence: TGTGCCAGCAGTTACGGGGCCACTAACTATGGCTACACCTTC. Translating it yields CASSYGATNYGYTF.

This clonotype was detected only a few times. The chain uses TRBV2 and TRBJ1-6; D call uncertain. Trimming stripped 3 bases from V and 7 bases from J, with 16 bases between. The CDR3 extends over 16 amino acids. Germline CDR1 and CDR2: SNHLY and FYNNEI. The CDR3 DNA reads TGTGCCAGCAGTGATGGTGGGGTGACCAGGAATTCACCCCTCCACTTT. Amino acid sequence: CASSDGGVTRNSPLHF.

The sample holds a few counts of this clonotype. The J gene is TRBJ2-3, the V gene TRBV6-7; no reliable D call. TRBV6-7 belongs to the ORF category, with a function that is uncertain. Trimming cost V 2 bases and J 6 bases, with 24 bases left between them. There are 18 residues in the CDR3. The CDR3 loop is CASSYRLCLPQIYDTQYF. CDR3 DNA sequence: TGTGCCAGCAGTTACAGGCTATGTCTGCCACAGATTTACGATACGCAGTATTTT.

A note on this clonotype: A single base separates this from a much larger clone, so it may be a read error. This chain links TRBV12-3 or TRBV12-4 with TRBJ1-1; D unclear. There are 12 residues in the CDR3. The CDR3 DNA reads TGTACCAGCAGTTTATCGCGGACTGAAGCTTTCTTT. Residues: CTSSLSRTEAFF.

The chain recombines TRBV12-3 or TRBV12-4 with TRBJ2-1; TRBD2 matches 9 bases. This CDR3 spans 15 amino acids. The ends lost 7 bases at V and 2 bases at J; junction bases unmatched: 6. As DNA, the CDR3 is TGTGCCAGCAACCCAGCGGGGGGAACCTACAATGAGCAGTTCTTC. Its translation: CASNPAGGTYNEQFF.

The genes are TRBV30 and TRBJ1-1; D unclear. The CDR3 is 15 amino acids. V shed 0 bases and J shed 0 bases, with 11 bases lying between them. The V gene's germline CDR1 is GTSNPN and CDR2 SVGIG (reference sequence). CDR3 protein: CAWSVGSGMNTEAFF. DNA of the CDR3: TGTGCCTGGAGTGTGGGGTCAGGAATGAACACTGAAGCTTTCTTT.

At least ten counts were recorded for this clonotype. This sequence joins TRBV29-1 and TRBJ2-5; D perhaps matches TRBD2 (5 bases). V dropped 5 bases and J dropped 3 bases, with 16 bases sitting between them. Germline CDR1 SQVTM, CDR2 ANQGSEA. CDR3 length equals 14 residues. CDR3 coding DNA: TGCAGCGTTCGTGCCGGGCGGGTAGAAGAGACCCAGTACTTC. It translates to CSVRAGRVEETQYF.

This clonotype was recorded at least ten times. The genes are TRBV6-5 and TRBJ1-6; TRBD1 aligns across 8 bases. Germline CDR1 and CDR2: MNHEY and SVGAGI. The length of the CDR3 is 15 residues. V dropped 6 bases and J dropped 10; count of bases not matched to a gene: 11. CDR3 sequence (DNA): TGTGCCAGCAGCTCGAGGACAGGGCAGGGGTCACCCCTCCACTTT. It translates to CASSSRTGQGSPLHF.

The rearrangement joins TRBV27 to TRBJ1-1; D call uncertain. CDR1 is MNHEY and CDR2 is SMNVEV in the germline V gene (reference sequence). V was shortened by 3 bases and J by 1 base, with 6 bases between the two germline ends. CDR3 length: 13 residues. The CDR3: CASSFQANTEAFF. The CDR3 DNA sequence: TGTGCCAGCAGTTTTCAGGCGAACACTGAAGCTTTCTTT.

This clonotype has a handful of counts. The chain is built from TRBV5-1 and TRBJ2-1, with D possibly matching TRBD2 (5 bases). Looked up from germline, CDR1 is SGHRS and CDR2 is YFSETQ. V lost 2 bases to trimming and J lost 8 bases, with 17 bases between them. The CDR3 runs 15 residues. The CDR3 DNA is TGCGCCAGCAGCTTAGGTGGGCTAGAACTAGATGAGCAGTTCTTC. Amino acid sequence: CASSLGGLELDEQFF.

J is TRBJ2-7 and V is TRBV7-9, with D possibly being TRBD2 (6 bases). V gave up 3 bases and J gave up 1 base, with 13 bases separating them. Germline V gene lookup returns CDR1 SEHNR and CDR2 FQNEAQ (reference sequence). CDR3 size: 15 residues. The CDR3 nucleotides read TGTGCCAGCAGCTTGACTAGGCGGTTGTCCTACGAGCAGTACTTC. This sequence encodes CASSLTRRLSYEQYF.

This clonotype was seen a few times. The CDR3 DNA reads as TGTGCCACCTCTACAGGGACACACTATGGCTACACCTTC. It is translated as CATSTGTHYGYTF. The chain recombines TRBV27 with TRBJ1-2; TRBD1 might be the D (6 bases). CDR1 is MNHEY, CDR2 SMNVEV, per germline (reference sequence). The CDR3 spans 13 residues. V gave up 10 bases and J gave up 3 bases, with 15 bases separating them.

The genes are TRBV19 and TRBJ2-1; a weak D match, TRBD2 (6 bases). Germline assignment: CDR1 LNHDA and CDR2 SQIVND (reference sequence). Trimming pared 7 bases from V and 2 bases from J, leaving 18 bases between. CDR3 size: 16 residues. The CDR3 DNA reads as TGTGCCAGTAAACAAGGCGGCGGGAACCCCTACAATGAGCAGTTCTTC. Protein product: CASKQGGGNPYNEQFF. The complete variable domain, with remaining parts taken from reference TRBV19 and TRBJ2-1, reads DGGITQSPKYLFRKEGQNVTLSCEQNLNHDAMYWYRQDPGQGLRLIYYSQIVNDFQKGDIAEGYSVSREKKESFPLTVTSAQKNPTAFYLCASKQGGGNPYNEQFFGPGTRLTVL.